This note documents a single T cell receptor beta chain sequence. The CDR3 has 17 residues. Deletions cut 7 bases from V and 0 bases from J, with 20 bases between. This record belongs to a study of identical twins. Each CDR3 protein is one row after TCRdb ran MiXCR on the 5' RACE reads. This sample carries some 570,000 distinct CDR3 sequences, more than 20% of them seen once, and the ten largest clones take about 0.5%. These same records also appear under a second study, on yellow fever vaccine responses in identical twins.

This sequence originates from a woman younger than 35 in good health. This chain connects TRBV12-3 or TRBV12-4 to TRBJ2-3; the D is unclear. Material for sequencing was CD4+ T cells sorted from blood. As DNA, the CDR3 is TGTGCCAGCACCTCGGTTGGTTTGGGCCGGAGCACAGATACGCAGTATTTT. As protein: CASTSVGLGRSTDTQYF.